Shown below are 25 T cell receptor beta chains from a single sample sequenced in a study of blood T cell repertoires in COVID-19. Here immunoSEQ multiplex PCR was the method, and the copy in TCRdb shows in-frame clones only, minus some. The sample consists of 150,000 to 200,000 clones, roughly 73% of them appearing once. The specimen sequenced was peripheral blood. The receptors were sampled from a woman older than 75 with active or convalescent COVID-19.

The V and J genes are TRBV3-1 (or the pseudogene TRBV3-2) and TRBJ1-5; no clear D. Trimming removed 0 bases at V and 4 bases at J, with 7 bases between. The germline V gene has CDR1 LGHDT and CDR2 YNNKEL (reference sequence). The CDR3 length is 14 residues. CDR3 nucleotide sequence: TGTGCCAGCAGCCAAGATACAACGAATCAGCCCCAGCATTTT. It specifies CASSQDTTNQPQHF.

This clone was detected only a few times. In nucleotides, the CDR3 is TGTGCCAGAGGAACAGGGGTTATAGGGGAAAAACTGTTTTTT. It translates to CARGTGVIGEKLFF. This rearrangement joins TRBV2 to TRBJ1-4; TRBD1 aligns across 7 bases. CDR1 and CDR2 (germline): SNHLY, FYNNEI. This CDR3 comprises 14 residues. The V gene end was trimmed by 9 bases and the J gene end by 8 bases; junction bases not matched to a gene: 12.

This rearrangement joins TRBV6-5 to TRBJ2-1, with 10 bases identical to TRBD1. Germline loops: CDR1 MNHEY, CDR2 SVGAGI. The V segment lost 7 bases and the J segment 5 bases; nucleotides outside the gene matches: 8. The CDR3 contains 15 residues. The CDR3 reads CASTSGTGANNEQFF. CDR3 DNA: TGTGCCAGCACCTCCGGGACAGGGGCTAACAATGAGCAGTTCTTC.

This clone was picked up a small number of times. V is TRBV28 and J is TRBJ1-2; the match to TRBD1 covers 8 bases. The V segment lost 5 bases and the J segment 4 bases; nucleotides outside the gene matches: 9. This CDR3 has 15 amino acids. Germline values: CDR1 MDHEN, CDR2 SYDVKM. CDR3 in amino acids: CASSLTGVGFYGYTF. DNA of the CDR3: TGTGCCAGCAGTCTGACAGGGGTGGGGTTCTATGGCTACACCTTC.

The chain joins TRBV6-5 to TRBJ1-4; a possible D gene is TRBD1 (5 bases). Trimming pared 6 bases from V and 7 bases from J, leaving 18 bases between. The CDR3 has 15 residues. Germline lookup yields CDR1 MNHEY and CDR2 SVGAGI. DNA for the CDR3: TGTGCCAGCAGCCGCGGGACCTTTCGGAGTGAAAAACTGTTTTTT. Protein sequence: CASSRGTFRSEKLFF.

The gene calls are TRBV7-8 and TRBJ2-7, with 8 bases matching TRBD2. The V segment lost 4 bases and the J segment 0 bases; nucleotides outside the gene matches: 8. Germline V gene data show CDR1 as SGHVS and CDR2 as FQNEAQ. The CDR3 length is 16 residues. Here the CDR3 reads CASSSKRGPSSYEQYF. CDR3 sequence (DNA): TGTGCCAGCAGCTCTAAGCGGGGGCCGAGCTCCTACGAGCAGTACTTC.

The V gene is TRBV5-6, the J gene TRBJ2-1, with D tentatively TRBD1 (6 bases). The germline V gene encodes CDR1 SGHDT and CDR2 YYEEEE. This CDR3 has 14 residues. Between the trimmed V and J ends, which lost 2 bases and 6 bases, there was a span of 12 bases. In nucleotides, the CDR3 is TGTGCCAGCAGCTTATGGGGGCTCGGCAATGAGCAGTTCTTC. Amino acids: CASSLWGLGNEQFF.

This chain links TRBV9 with TRBJ2-1; D unresolved. The CDR3 has 14 residues. Trimming pared 4 bases from V and 2 bases from J, leaving 10 bases between. Germline CDR1 and CDR2: SGDLS and YYNGEE. The CDR3 DNA is TGTGCCAGCAGCTCCAACCCTACCTACAATGAGCAGTTCTTC. This translates into CASSSNPTYNEQFF.

This chain joins TRBV19 and TRBJ1-1, with TRBD1 as a possible D gene (6 bases). Germline assignment: CDR1 LNHDA and CDR2 SQIVND (reference sequence). CDR3 length: 16 amino acids. V was cut by 6 bases and J by 2 bases, with 19 bases left in between. The CDR3, as DNA: TGTGCCAGTAGGGCCCAGGGGACGGGGATCAACACTGAAGCTTTCTTT. Protein: CASRAQGTGINTEAFF.

J is TRBJ1-4 and V is TRBV10-3; no reliable D call. The CDR3 spans 18 residues. Trimming pared 0 bases from V and 7 bases from J, leaving 21 bases between. The germline V gene has CDR1 ENHRY and CDR2 SYGVKD. CDR3 in DNA: TGTGCCATCAGTGAGTCTAAAGGGAGGTGGACCGAGGGTGAAAAACTGTTTTTT. Translation: CAISESKGRWTEGEKLFF.

The table lists this clone with a few counts. V gene TRBV29-1 combines with J gene TRBJ1-1; 10 nucleotides line up with TRBD1. Germline V CDR1 and CDR2: SQVTM, ANQGSEA. The CDR3 is 15 amino acids. With 6 bases clipped from V and 4 bases from J, the junction kept 11 bases outside the gene matches. Written as DNA, the CDR3 is TGCAGCGTAGCAACCGGGACAGGGGTGGGCACTGAAGCTTTCTTT. Translating gives CSVATGTGVGTEAFF.

J is TRBJ2-6 and V is TRBV14; TRBD2 is a possible D gene (6 bases). Trimming took off 0 bases at V and 3 bases at J, with 12 bases between the two ends. This CDR3 region has 17 residues. Germline CDR1 is SGHDN and CDR2 is FVKESK. The CDR3, as DNA: TGTGCCAGCAGCCAAGAAGGCGGCGGGGTTGGGGCCAACGTCCTGACTTTC. This gives the protein CASSQEGGGVGANVLTF. The full variable domain, rest sourced from reference TRBV14 and TRBJ2-6, is EAGVTQFPSHSVIEKGQTVTLRCDPISGHDNLYWYRRVMGKEIKFLLHFVKESKQDESGMPNNRFLAERTGGTYSTLKVQPAELEDSGVYFCASSQEGGGVGANVLTFGAGSRLTVL.

This clone was seen only once. The CDR3 DNA follows: TGCGCCAGCAGAGCGGTATGGGGGGCCGGGAGGAATGAGCAGTTCTTC. Translated: CASRAVWGAGRNEQFF. The rearrangement joins TRBV5-1 to TRBJ2-1; D may be TRBD2 (7 bases). Between the trimmed V and J ends, which lost 5 bases and 7 bases, there was a span of 22 bases. CDR1 and CDR2 from the germline V gene are SGHRS and YFSETQ. The CDR3 is 16 amino acids.

This chain joins TRBV10-3 and TRBJ1-5; no definite D call. The CDR3 has 16 amino acids. The V gene's germline CDR1 is ENHRY and CDR2 SYGVKD. The V and J ends lost 8 bases and 0 bases respectively, with 17 bases between them. The CDR3 region is CAIGRESPDSNQPQHF. The CDR3 DNA reads as TGTGCCATCGGACGGGAATCCCCGGATAGCAATCAGCCCCAGCATTTT.

The J gene is TRBJ2-1, the V gene TRBV2; 7 bases fit TRBD1. The CDR3 is made up of 19 amino acids. Per the germline V gene, CDR1 is SNHLY and CDR2 is FYNNEI. The junction had 20 bases not matched to a gene; V was cut back by 5 bases and J by 4 bases. The CDR3 region has the DNA TGTGCCAGCAGTCGAGCCGGGACAGATACTTATCGCCTATACAATGAGCAGTTCTTC. Translation: CASSRAGTDTYRLYNEQFF.

This chain joins TRBV6-5 and TRBJ1-4; possible D gene TRBD1, 6 bases. Trimming left V 6 bases short and J 8 bases short, with 16 bases between. This CDR3 region has 14 residues. From germline, CDR1 is MNHEY and CDR2 SVGAGI. CDR3 bases: TGTGCCAGCAGGACCACAGGGAGACGGGAAAAACTGTTTTTT. Its protein product is CASRTTGRREKLFF.

V gene TRBV5-1 combines with J gene TRBJ2-3; 13 nucleotides agree with TRBD2. Trimming at V came to 4 bases and at J to 4 bases, leaving 6 bases not matched to a gene. The length of the CDR3 is 16 residues. CDR1 and CDR2 (germline): SGHRS, YFSETQ. CDR3 sequence (DNA): TGCGCCAGCAGCCAGGGACTAGCGGGGTTCGCAGATACGCAGTATTTT. Protein product: CASSQGLAGFADTQYF. The entire variable domain, with the rest obtained from reference TRBV5-1 and TRBJ2-3, is as follows: KAGVTQTPRYLIKTRGQQVTLSCSPISGHRSVSWYQQTPGQGLQFLFEYFSETQRNKGNFPGRFSGRQFSNSRSEMNVSTLELGDSALYLCASSQGLAGFADTQYFGPGTRLTVL.

V is TRBV7-2 and J is TRBJ1-1; 8 bases are a match to TRBD1. With 3 bases clipped from V and 5 bases from J, the junction kept 8 bases outside the gene matches. The CDR3 loop spans 15 amino acids. Germline-derived CDR1 and CDR2 are SGHTA and FQGNSA. The CDR3 nucleotides read TGTGCCAGCAGCTTTTGGGGACAGGTTGGGACTGAAGCTTTCTTT. Protein product: CASSFWGQVGTEAFF.

V is TRBV3-1 (or the pseudogene TRBV3-2) and J is TRBJ1-6, with D unresolved. Trimming stripped 1 base from V and 4 bases from J, with 11 bases between. This CDR3 has 16 amino acids. Looked up from germline, CDR1 is LGHDT and CDR2 is YNNKEL (reference sequence). The CDR3 sequence is CASSQVGAGYNSPLHF. The CDR3 DNA reads TGTGCCAGCAGCCAAGTAGGAGCCGGGTATAATTCACCCCTCCACTTT.

The V call is TRBV7-3, the J call TRBJ1-1; no reliable D call. V was trimmed by 0 bases and J by 5 bases, leaving 10 bases between them. Germline-derived CDR1 and CDR2 are SGHTA and FQGTGA. This CDR3 spans 14 amino acids. In nucleotides, the CDR3 is TGTGCCAGCAGCTTAACAAAGGGAGTAACTGAAGCTTTCTTT. Amino acids: CASSLTKGVTEAFF.

The V call is TRBV3-1 (or the pseudogene TRBV3-2), the J call TRBJ1-1, with D possibly matching TRBD1 (6 bases). Trimming left V 2 bases short and J 6 bases short, with 25 bases between. The germline gives CDR1 LGHDT, CDR2 YNNKEL (reference sequence). The length of the CDR3 is 18 residues. The CDR3 DNA sequence: TGTGCCAGCAGCCAAAGCGGGACAATGAGGAGTCGGTCCCCTGAAGCTTTCTTT. This sequence encodes CASSQSGTMRSRSPEAFF.

The rearrangement uses TRBV18 and TRBJ2-3; possibly TRBD1 for D (5 bases). The CDR3 is 13 residues long. Germline V gene sequence: CDR1 KGHSH, CDR2 LQKENI. Between the trimmed V and J ends, which lost 6 bases and 6 bases, there was a span of 13 bases. The CDR3 reads CASSPRAADTQYF. The CDR3 DNA reads as TGTGCCAGCTCCCCCAGGGCCGCCGATACGCAGTATTTT. The variable domain in full, completed from reference TRBV18 and TRBJ2-3, reads NAGVMQNPRHLVRRRGQEARLRCSPMKGHSHVYWYRQLPEEGLKFMVYLQKENIIDESGMPKERFSAEFPKEGPSILRIQQVVRGDSAAYFCASSPRAADTQYFGPGTRLTVL.

The chain links TRBV4-2 to TRBJ2-2; TRBD2 matches at 12 bases. Germline V gives CDR1 LGHNA, CDR2 YNFKEQ. This CDR3 comprises 20 residues. Germline trimming cut 0 bases from V and 4 bases from J; bases unmatched to any gene: 12. In DNA, the CDR3 is TGTGCCAGCAGCCAAGAGCACTTTCTAGCGGGGGGGCCGGTCACCGGGGAGCTGTTTTTT. It translates to CASSQEHFLAGGPVTGELFF.

The chain is built from TRBV9 and TRBJ2-1; 8 nucleotides match TRBD2. The J segment lost 0 bases and the V segment lost 1 base, leaving 3 bases of the junction unmatched. CDR1 and CDR2 (germline): SGDLS, YYNGEE. The CDR3 covers 16 residues. The CDR3 bases are TGTGCCAGCAGCGTACTCAGCGGGAGCTCCTACAATGAGCAGTTCTTC. Encoded protein: CASSVLSGSSYNEQFF.

V and J are TRBV5-6 and TRBJ2-1; 8 nucleotides match TRBD1. Germline V lookup: CDR1 SGHDT, CDR2 YYEEEE. This CDR3 comprises 15 residues. The V gene end was trimmed by 4 bases and the J gene end by 4 bases; junction bases not matched to a gene: 7. CDR3 residues: CASSDDRGGYNEQFF. DNA for the CDR3: TGTGCCAGCAGCGACGACAGGGGTGGGTACAATGAGCAGTTCTTC.